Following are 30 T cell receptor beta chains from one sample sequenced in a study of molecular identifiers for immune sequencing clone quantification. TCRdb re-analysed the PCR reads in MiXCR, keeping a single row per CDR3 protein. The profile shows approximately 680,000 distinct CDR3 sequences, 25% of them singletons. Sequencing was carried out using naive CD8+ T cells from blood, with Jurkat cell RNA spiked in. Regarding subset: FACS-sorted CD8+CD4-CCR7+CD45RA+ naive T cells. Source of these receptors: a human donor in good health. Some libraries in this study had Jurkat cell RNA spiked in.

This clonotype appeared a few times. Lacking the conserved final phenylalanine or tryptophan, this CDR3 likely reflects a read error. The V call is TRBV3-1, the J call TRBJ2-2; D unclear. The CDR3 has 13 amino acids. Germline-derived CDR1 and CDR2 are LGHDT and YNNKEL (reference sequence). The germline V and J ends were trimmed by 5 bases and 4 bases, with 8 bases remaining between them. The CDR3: CASSDPITGELFY. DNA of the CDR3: TGTGCCAGCAGCGACCCGATCACCGGGGAGCTGTTTTAT.

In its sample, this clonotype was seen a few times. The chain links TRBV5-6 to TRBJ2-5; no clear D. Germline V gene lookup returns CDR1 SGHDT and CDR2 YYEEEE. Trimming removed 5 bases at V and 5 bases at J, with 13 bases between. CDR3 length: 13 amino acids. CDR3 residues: CASSLGDRETQYF. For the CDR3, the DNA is TGTGCCAGCAGTTTAGGAGACCGGGAGACCCAGTACTTC.

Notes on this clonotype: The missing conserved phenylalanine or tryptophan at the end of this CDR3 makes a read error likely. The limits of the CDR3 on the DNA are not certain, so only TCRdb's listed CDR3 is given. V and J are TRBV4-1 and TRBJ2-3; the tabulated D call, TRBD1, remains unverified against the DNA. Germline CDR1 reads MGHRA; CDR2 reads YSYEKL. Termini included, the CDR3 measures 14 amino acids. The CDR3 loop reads CASSQGPGQGAASV.

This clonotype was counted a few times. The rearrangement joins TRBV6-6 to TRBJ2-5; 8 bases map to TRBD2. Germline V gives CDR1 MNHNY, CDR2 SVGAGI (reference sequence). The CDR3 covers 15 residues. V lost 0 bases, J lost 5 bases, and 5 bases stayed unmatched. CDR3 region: CASSYSRGGYETQYF. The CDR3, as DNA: TGTGCCAGCAGTTACTCTCGGGGGGGATATGAGACCCAGTACTTC.

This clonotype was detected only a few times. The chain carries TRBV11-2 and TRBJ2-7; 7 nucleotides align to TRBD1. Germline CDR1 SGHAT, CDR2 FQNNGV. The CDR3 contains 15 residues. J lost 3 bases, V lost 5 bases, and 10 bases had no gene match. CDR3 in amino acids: CASSQTTGQVYEQYF. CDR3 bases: TGTGCCAGCAGCCAAACGACCGGACAGGTCTACGAGCAGTACTTC.

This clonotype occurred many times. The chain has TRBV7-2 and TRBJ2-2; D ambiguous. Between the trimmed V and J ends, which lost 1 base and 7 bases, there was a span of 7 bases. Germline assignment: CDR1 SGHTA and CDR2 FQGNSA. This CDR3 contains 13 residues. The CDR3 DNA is TGTGCCAGCAGCTTAGTGGGTCGCGGGGAGCTGTTTTTT. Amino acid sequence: CASSLVGRGELFF.

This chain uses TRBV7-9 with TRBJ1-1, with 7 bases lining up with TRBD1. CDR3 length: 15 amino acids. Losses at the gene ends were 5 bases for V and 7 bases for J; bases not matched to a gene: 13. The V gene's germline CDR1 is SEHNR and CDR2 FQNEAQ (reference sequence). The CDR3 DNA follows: TGTGCCAGCAGCCGGAGTCTAACGGACAGGAATGAAGCTTTCTTT. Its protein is CASSRSLTDRNEAFF.

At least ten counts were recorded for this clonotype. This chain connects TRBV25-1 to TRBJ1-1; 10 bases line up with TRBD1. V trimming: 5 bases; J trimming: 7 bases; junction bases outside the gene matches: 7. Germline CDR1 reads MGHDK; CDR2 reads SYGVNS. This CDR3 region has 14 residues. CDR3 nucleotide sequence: TGTGCCAGCAGTTCGGACAGGGGGTTGGATGAAGCTTTCTTT. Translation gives CASSSDRGLDEAFF.

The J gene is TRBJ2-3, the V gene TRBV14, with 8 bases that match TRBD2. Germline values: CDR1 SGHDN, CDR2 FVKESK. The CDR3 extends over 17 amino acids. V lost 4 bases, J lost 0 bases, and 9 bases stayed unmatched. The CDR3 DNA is TGTGCCAGCAGCCTAACCGCGGCTAGCGGGAGCACAGATACGCAGTATTTT. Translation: CASSLTAASGSTDTQYF.

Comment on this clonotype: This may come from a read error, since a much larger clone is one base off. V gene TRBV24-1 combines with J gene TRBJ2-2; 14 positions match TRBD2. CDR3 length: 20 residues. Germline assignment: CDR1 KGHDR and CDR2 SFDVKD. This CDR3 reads CATSDPGTSGSGWYTGELLF. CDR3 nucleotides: TGTGCCACCAGTGACCCCGGGACTAGCGGGAGCGGTTGGTACACCGGGGAGCTGCTTTTT.

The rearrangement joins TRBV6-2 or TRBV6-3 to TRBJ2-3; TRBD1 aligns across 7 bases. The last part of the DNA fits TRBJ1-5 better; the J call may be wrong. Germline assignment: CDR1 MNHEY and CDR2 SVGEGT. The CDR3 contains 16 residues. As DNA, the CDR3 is TGTGCCAGCAGTTACCCCGAGGCGGGGGGGACAGATACGCAGCATTTT. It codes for CASSYPEAGGTDTQHF.

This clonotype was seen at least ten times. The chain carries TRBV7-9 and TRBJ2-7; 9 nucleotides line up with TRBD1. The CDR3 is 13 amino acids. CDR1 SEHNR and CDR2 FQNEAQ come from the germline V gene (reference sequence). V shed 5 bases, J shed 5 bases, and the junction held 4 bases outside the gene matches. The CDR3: CASSAWTGDEQYF. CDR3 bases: TGTGCCAGCAGCGCCTGGACAGGGGACGAGCAGTACTTC.

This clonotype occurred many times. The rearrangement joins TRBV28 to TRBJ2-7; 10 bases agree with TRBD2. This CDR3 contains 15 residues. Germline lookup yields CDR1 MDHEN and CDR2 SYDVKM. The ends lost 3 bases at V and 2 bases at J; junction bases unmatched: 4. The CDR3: CASSFSLAGAYEQYF. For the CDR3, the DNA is TGTGCCAGCAGTTTCTCCCTAGCGGGGGCCTACGAGCAGTACTTC.

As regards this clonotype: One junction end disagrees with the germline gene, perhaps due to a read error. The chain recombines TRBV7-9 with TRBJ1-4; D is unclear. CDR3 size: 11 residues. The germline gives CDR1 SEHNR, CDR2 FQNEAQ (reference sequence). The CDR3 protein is CASTKDEKLCF. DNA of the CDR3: TGTGCCAGTACTAAAGATGAAAAGCTGTGTTTT.

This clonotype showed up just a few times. CDR3 loop: CASSLLRDGQSNYGYTF. The DNA for the CDR3 is TGTGCCAGCAGCTTGCTCCGGGACGGCCAATCTAACTATGGCTACACCTTC. V gene TRBV7-6 combines with J gene TRBJ1-2, with D possibly TRBD1 on 5 matching bases. There are 17 residues in the CDR3. Germline-derived CDR1 and CDR2 are SGHVS and FNYEAQ. V was pared by 3 bases and J by 0 bases, with 17 bases between.

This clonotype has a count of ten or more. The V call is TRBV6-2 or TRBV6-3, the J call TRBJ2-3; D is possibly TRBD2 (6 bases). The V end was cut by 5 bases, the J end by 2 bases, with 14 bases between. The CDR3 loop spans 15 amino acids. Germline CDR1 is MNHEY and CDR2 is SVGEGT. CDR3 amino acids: CASSQLGGYTDTQYF. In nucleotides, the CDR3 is TGTGCCAGCAGTCAGCTGGGGGGATACACAGATACGCAGTATTTT.

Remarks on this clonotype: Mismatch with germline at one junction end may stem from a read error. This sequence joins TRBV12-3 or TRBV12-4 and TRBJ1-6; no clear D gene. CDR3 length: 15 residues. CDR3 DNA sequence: TGTGCCAGCAGTTTTGTGGAGATCTATAATCCACCCCTTCACTTT. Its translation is CASSFVEIYNPPLHF.

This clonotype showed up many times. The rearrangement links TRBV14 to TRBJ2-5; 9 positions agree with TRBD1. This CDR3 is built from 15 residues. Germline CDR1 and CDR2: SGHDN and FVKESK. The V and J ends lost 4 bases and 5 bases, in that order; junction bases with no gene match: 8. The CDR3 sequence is CASSPLDRGGETQYF. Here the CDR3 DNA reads TGTGCCAGCAGCCCCCTGGACAGGGGAGGTGAGACCCAGTACTTC.

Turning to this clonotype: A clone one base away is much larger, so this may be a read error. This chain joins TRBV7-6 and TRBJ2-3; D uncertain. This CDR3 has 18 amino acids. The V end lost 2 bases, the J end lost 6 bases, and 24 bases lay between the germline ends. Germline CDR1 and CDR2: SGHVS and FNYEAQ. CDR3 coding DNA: TGTGCCAGCAGCTTAACGGTTGGACCCACCGGCACAAGGGATACGCAGTATTTT. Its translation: CASSLTVGPTGTRDTQYF. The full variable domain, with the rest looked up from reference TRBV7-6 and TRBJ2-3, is GAGVSQSPRYKVTKRGQDVALRCDPISGHVSLYWYRQALGQGPEFLTYFNYEAQQDKSGLPNDRFSAERPEGSISTLTIQRTEQRDSAMYRCASSLTVGPTGTRDTQYFGPGTRLTVL.

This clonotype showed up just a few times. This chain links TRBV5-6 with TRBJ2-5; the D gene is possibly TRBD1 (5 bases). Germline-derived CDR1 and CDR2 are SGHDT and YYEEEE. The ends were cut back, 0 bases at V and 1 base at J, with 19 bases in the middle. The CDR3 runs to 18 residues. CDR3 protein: CASSLDLFRVGAQETQYF. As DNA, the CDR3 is TGTGCCAGCAGCTTGGATCTCTTCAGGGTTGGGGCCCAAGAGACCCAGTACTTC.

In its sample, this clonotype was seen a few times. The CDR3 coding sequence is TGTGCCAGCAGCCCCGACAGGGCCCTTACCTACGAGCAGTACTTC. Its protein product is CASSPDRALTYEQYF. V is TRBV28 and J is TRBJ2-7, with TRBD1 matching over 7 bases. CDR1 is MDHEN and CDR2 is SYDVKM in the germline V gene. J lost 2 bases, V lost 6 bases, and 10 bases had no gene match. The CDR3 length is 15 residues.

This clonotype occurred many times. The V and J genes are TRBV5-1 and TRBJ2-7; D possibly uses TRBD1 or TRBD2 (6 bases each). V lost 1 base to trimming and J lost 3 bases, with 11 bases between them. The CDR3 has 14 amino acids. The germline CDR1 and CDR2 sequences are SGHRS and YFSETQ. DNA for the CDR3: TGCGCCAGCAGCTTGAACGGGGGCGACTACGAGCAGTACTTC. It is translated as CASSLNGGDYEQYF.

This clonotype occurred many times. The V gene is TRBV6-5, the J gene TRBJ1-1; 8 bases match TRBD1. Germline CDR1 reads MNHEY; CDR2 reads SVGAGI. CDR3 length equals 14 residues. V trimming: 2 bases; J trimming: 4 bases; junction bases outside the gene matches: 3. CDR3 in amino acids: CASSYGTGSTEAFF. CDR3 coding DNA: TGTGCCAGCAGTTACGGGACAGGCAGCACTGAAGCTTTCTTT.

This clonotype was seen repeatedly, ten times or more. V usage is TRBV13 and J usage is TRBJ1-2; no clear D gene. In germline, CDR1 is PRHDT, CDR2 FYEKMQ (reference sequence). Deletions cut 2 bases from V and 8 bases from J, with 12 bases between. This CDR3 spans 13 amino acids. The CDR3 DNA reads TGTGCCAGCAGCTTAACGGTGGGGAGCGGCTACACCTTC. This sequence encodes CASSLTVGSGYTF.

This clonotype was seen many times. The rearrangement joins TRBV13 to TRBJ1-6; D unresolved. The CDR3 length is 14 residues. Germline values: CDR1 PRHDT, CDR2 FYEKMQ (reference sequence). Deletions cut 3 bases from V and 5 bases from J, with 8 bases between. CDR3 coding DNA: TGTGCCAGCAGCTTGGAGGGAGATAATTCACCCCTCCACTTT. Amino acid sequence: CASSLEGDNSPLHF.

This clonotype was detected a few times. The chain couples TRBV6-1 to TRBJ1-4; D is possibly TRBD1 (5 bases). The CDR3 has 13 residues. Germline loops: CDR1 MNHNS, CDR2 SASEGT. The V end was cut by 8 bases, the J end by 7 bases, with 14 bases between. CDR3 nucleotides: TGTGCCAGCGTTGGGACCGGGGGTGAAAAACTGTTTTTT. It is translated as CASVGTGGEKLFF.

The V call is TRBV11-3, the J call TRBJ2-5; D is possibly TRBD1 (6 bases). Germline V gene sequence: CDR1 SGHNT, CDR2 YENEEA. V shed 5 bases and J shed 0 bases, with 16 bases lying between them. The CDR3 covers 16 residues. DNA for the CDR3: TGTGCCAGCAGCCCAGGGGTTGGCAAGAACCAAGAGACCCAGTACTTC. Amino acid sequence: CASSPGVGKNQETQYF.

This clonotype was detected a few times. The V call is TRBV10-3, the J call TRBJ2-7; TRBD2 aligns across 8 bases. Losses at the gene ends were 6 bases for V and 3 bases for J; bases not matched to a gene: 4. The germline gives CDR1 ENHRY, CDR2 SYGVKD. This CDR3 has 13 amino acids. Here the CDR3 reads CAIRGLENYEQYF. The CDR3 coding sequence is TGTGCCATCAGGGGACTAGAAAACTACGAGCAGTACTTC.

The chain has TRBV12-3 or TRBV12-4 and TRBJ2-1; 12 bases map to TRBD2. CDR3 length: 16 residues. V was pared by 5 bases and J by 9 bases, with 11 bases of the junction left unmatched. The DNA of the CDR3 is TGTGCCAGCAGTCCAAGGCGCCGGACTAGCGGGATTGAGCAGTTCTTC. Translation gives CASSPRRRTSGIEQFF.

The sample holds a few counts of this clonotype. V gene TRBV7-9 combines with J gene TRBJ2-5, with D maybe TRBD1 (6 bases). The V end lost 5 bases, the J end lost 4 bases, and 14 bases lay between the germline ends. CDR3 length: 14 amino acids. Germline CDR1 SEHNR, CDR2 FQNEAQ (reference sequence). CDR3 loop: CASSTRGIGETQYF. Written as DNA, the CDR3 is TGTGCCAGCAGCACAAGGGGGATCGGAGAGACCCAGTACTTC.